This T cell receptor (beta chain) was documented in a study of cytomegalovirus exposure and HLA in healthy donors. Overall study findings and caveats: Many donors shared some public TCRs, even though most TCR sequences were rare.

With regard to this clone: Its antigen is unknown.

The study ran its PCR with 60 Vbeta and 13 Jbeta primers. Assay used: immunoSEQ multiplex PCR; TCRdb lists only in-frame clones, some missing. The table has roughly 190,000 clones, approximately 86% seen once; the top ten hold less than 1.3%. This TCR was sampled from a boy aged 2 to 10 in good health and CMV-seronegative. Sequencing used PBMCs.

CDR3 nucleotide sequence: TGTGCCTGGATGCCTCAGGGAATGACTGAAGCTTTCTTT. The encoded protein is CAWMPQGMTEAFF. V gene TRBV30 combines with J gene TRBJ1-1; tentative D call: TRBD1 (5 bases). The V end lost 4 bases, the J end lost 5 bases, and 14 bases lay between the germline ends. The CDR3 sequence is 13 residues long. Looked up from germline, CDR1 is GTSNPN and CDR2 is SVGIG (reference sequence).